These T cell receptor beta chains were read from a single sample in a study of T cells in Graves' hyperthyroidism and ophthalmopathy. TCRdb used MiXCR to reprocess the multiplex PCR reads, holding one entry per CDR3 protein. The sample has a few hundred thousand distinct CDR3 sequences, over 15% seen once. The sequencing sample was made of blood. All receptors come from a woman aged 55-75 years with Graves' ophthalmopathy. Both conserved end residues are part of each CDR3. The order of the fields is D gene, clone size, J gene, V gene, CDR3 DNA, CDR3 protein. The D gene is left open where the match is weak. A clone size is listed for some rows: how often the clone was seen (once, few, many), or a class if it is expanded.

NA,many,TRBJ1-1,TRBV5-1,TGCGCCAGCATGTGGAACACTGAAGCTTTCTTT,CASMWNTEAFF
TRBD1,NA,TRBJ2-7,TRBV27,TGTGCCAGCAGTTTATCGGCAGGGGGCATATACGAGCAGTACTTC,CASSLSAGGIYEQYF
NA,few,TRBJ1-2,TRBV6-5,TGTGCCAGCAGTTACGGGGCAGGGATTAGTGGCTACACCTTC,CASSYGAGISGYTF
TRBD1,NA,TRBJ1-2,TRBV27,TGTGCCAGCAGTTTAAAGACAGGGTTCTATGACTACACCTTC,CASSLKTGFYDYTF
NA,few,TRBJ2-3,TRBV29-1,TGCAGCGTTGAGGCGACTCGCCGCACAGATACGCAGTATTTT,CSVEATRRTDTQYF
TRBD1,few,TRBJ1-1,TRBV5-1,TGCGCCAGCAGCTCTCCAAGACAGGGGGCGGACACTGAAGCTTTCTTT,CASSSPRQGADTEAFF
NA,few,TRBJ1-5,TRBV4-1,TGCGCCAGCAGCCAAGTAGGGCGGGACGGACCTAATCAGCCCCAGCATTTT,CASSQVGRDGPNQPQHF
TRBD1,many,TRBJ2-3,TRBV2,TGTGCCAGCAGTGACAGGGGGCCACAGAGAGATACGCAGTATTTT,CASSDRGPQRDTQYF
NA,few,TRBJ2-3,TRBV29-1,TGCAGCGTTGAGTGGGCTTCAGATACGCAGTATTTT,CSVEWASDTQYF
NA,many,TRBJ2-7,TRBV15,TGTGCCACCAGCTTAACGGATTCCTACGAGCAGTACTTC,CATSLTDSYEQYF